Presented here are 15 T cell receptor beta chains from one specimen sequenced in a study of vaccination and CD4 T cells after COVID-19. Sequencing of DNA taken from cultured CD4+ T cells relied on the Oncomine TCR Beta short-read assay. TCRdb processed the PCR reads anew with MiXCR; each CDR3 protein has one entry. The sample records some 8,900 distinct CDR3 sequences, 45% being singletons. Treatment noted: approximately nine-day PBMC culture with coronavirus spike peptide pools or control peptides (ViraFEST assay). Samples of CD4+ T cells were obtained from the unexposed donor before the COVID-19 pandemic (2011-2018). Their antigens are not known. Sequencing was done on a sample of CD4+ T cells from blood, cultured in vitro. The receptors stem from a human donor in good health.

This clonotype showed up just once. CDR3 residues: CSAPRGDRNTIYF. The CDR3 DNA sequence: TGCAGTGCCCCGCGAGGGGATAGAAACACCATATATTTT. The rearrangement uses TRBV20-1 and TRBJ1-3, with D perhaps matching TRBD1 (5 bases). CDR1 DFQATT and CDR2 SNEGSKA come from the germline V gene (reference sequence). The CDR3 contains 13 residues. Between the trimmed V and J ends, which lost 6 bases and 5 bases, there was a span of 14 bases.

There are a few counts of this clonotype. V and J are TRBV12-3 or TRBV12-4 and TRBJ2-3, with D perhaps TRBD2 (5 bases). CDR3 size: 14 residues. Trimming took off 1 base at V and 6 bases at J, with 11 bases between the two ends. CDR3 coding DNA: TGTGCCAGCAGTTTAGTCGGACTCCTCGATACGCAGTATTTT. Encoded protein: CASSLVGLLDTQYF.

This chain links TRBV19 with TRBJ2-6; maybe TRBD2 (5 bases). This CDR3 has 15 residues. Trimming took off 4 bases at V and 0 bases at J, with 7 bases between the two ends. CDR1 is LNHDA, CDR2 SQIVND, per germline (reference sequence). The CDR3 is CASSNRGSGANVLTF. DNA for the CDR3: TGTGCCAGTAGTAACCGGGGCTCTGGGGCCAACGTCCTGACTTTC.

This clonotype was seen more than once but under ten times. This rearrangement joins TRBV6-1 to TRBJ1-5; 7 nucleotides align to TRBD1. The CDR3 loop spans 14 amino acids. Germline trimming cut 3 bases from V and 10 bases from J; bases unmatched to any gene: 9. Germline V gene sequence: CDR1 MNHNS, CDR2 SASEGT. The CDR3 reads CASSDRQGEGPQHF. Here the CDR3 DNA reads TGTGCCAGCAGTGATAGGCAGGGGGAAGGCCCCCAGCATTTT.

The chain recombines TRBV20-1 with TRBJ2-1, with 7 bases fitting TRBD2. Germline V gene data show CDR1 as DFQATT and CDR2 as SNEGSKA (reference sequence). This CDR3 is 15 amino acids long. The V and J ends lost 6 bases and 0 bases, in that order; junction bases with no gene match: 8. CDR3 in amino acids: CSATVAGFSYNEQFF. In DNA, the CDR3 is TGCAGTGCGACCGTAGCGGGTTTCTCCTACAATGAGCAGTTCTTC.

Only a few counts were recorded for this clonotype. The V and J genes are TRBV24-1 and TRBJ2-5, with D possibly being TRBD1 (5 bases). Trimming left V 4 bases short and J 5 bases short, with 10 bases between. Germline loops: CDR1 KGHDR, CDR2 SFDVKD. The CDR3 spans 13 residues. The CDR3 region is CATSDSGWETQYF. The DNA for the CDR3 is TGTGCCACCAGTGACTCAGGGTGGGAGACCCAGTACTTC.

The chain has TRBV5-6 and TRBJ1-1, with a weak D call TRBD1 (5 bases). The germline V and J ends were trimmed by 4 bases and 7 bases, with 8 bases remaining between them. This CDR3 spans 11 amino acids. CDR1 and CDR2 (germline): SGHDT, YYEEEE. The CDR3 DNA reads TGTGCCAGCAGCGCTGACAGTGAAGCTTTCTTT. It codes for CASSADSEAFF.

This clonotype has more than one count but fewer than ten. This chain connects TRBV7-9 to TRBJ1-2; D unclear. Germline V gene data show CDR1 as SEHNR and CDR2 as FQNEAQ (reference sequence). Between the trimmed V and J ends, which lost 0 bases and 7 bases, there was a span of 12 bases. This CDR3 comprises 14 residues. CDR3 coding DNA: TGTGCCAGCAGCTTAGCGGGTGGGGAAAGTGGCTACACCTTC. Amino acid sequence: CASSLAGGESGYTF.

The chain is built from TRBV6-1 and TRBJ2-3; TRBD2 matches 7 bases. J was trimmed by 5 bases and V by 10 bases; bases with no gene match: 9. The CDR3 spans 13 residues. Germline V gene lookup returns CDR1 MNHNS and CDR2 SASEGT. The CDR3 coding sequence is TGTGCCATCAACGGATTAGCGGGAGATACGCAGTATTTT. Its translation: CAINGLAGDTQYF.

The chain has TRBV6-2 or TRBV6-3 and TRBJ1-5; weak D call: TRBD1 (5 bases). This CDR3 is built from 14 residues. CDR1 MNHEY and CDR2 SVGEGT come from the germline V gene. V shed 3 bases and J shed 5 bases, with 11 bases lying between them. The CDR3, as DNA: TGTGCCAGCAGTTATGAACAGGACTATCAGCCCCAGCATTTT. As protein: CASSYEQDYQPQHF.

V and J are TRBV12-3 or TRBV12-4 and TRBJ2-7; D gene unclear. The V and J ends lost 1 base and 3 bases respectively, with 10 bases between them. The CDR3 contains 14 residues. Written as DNA, the CDR3 is TGTGCCAGCAGTTTAGGGGGTGCTCGCTACGAGCAGTACTTC. Protein product: CASSLGGARYEQYF.

The chain has TRBV20-1 and TRBJ2-2, with 14 bases that match TRBD2. The CDR3 has 16 amino acids. V shed 6 bases and J 2 bases; nucleotides not matched to a gene: 5. Germline V gene sequence: CDR1 DFQATT, CDR2 SNEGSKA (reference sequence). The CDR3, as DNA: TGCAGTGCCTGCGGACTAGCGGGAGGTAACACCGGGGAGCTGTTTTTT. It translates to CSACGLAGGNTGELFF.

This clonotype was recorded a few times. The chain uses TRBV28 and TRBJ1-2; D is uncertain. CDR1 is MDHEN, CDR2 SYDVKM, per germline. This CDR3 region has 13 residues. Trimming shortened V by 2 bases and J by 8 bases, and 12 bases separated the two germline ends. The DNA of the CDR3 is TGTGCCAGCAGTTTAGGACTCTCTTTGGGCTACACCTTC. As protein: CASSLGLSLGYTF.

This clonotype was observed a few times. This sequence joins TRBV25-1 and TRBJ1-1, with TRBD1 as a possible D gene (6 bases). CDR3 length: 13 residues. CDR1 MGHDK and CDR2 SYGVNS come from the germline V gene. V was trimmed by 6 bases and J by 3 bases, leaving 11 bases between them. CDR3 DNA: TGTGCCAGCAGGGTGACAGGAGACACTGAAGCTTTCTTT. Translation: CASRVTGDTEAFF. The full variable domain, in which reference TRBV25-1 and TRBJ1-1 provide the parts outside the CDR3, is EADIYQTPRYLVIGTGKKITLECSQTMGHDKMYWYQQDPGMELHLIHYSYGVNSTEKGDLSSESTVSRIRTEHFPLTLESARPSHTSQYLCASRVTGDTEAFFGQGTRLTVV.

The chain employs TRBV7-2 and TRBJ2-3; 7 nucleotides align to TRBD2. The germline V gene has CDR1 SGHTA and CDR2 FQGNSA. V lost 3 bases and J lost 2; bases outside the gene matches: 5. The CDR3 extends over 15 amino acids. The CDR3 loop is CASSFQAGTTDTQYF. In DNA form, the CDR3 reads TGTGCCAGCAGCTTTCAAGCGGGGACCACAGATACGCAGTATTTT.